This section outlines one T cell receptor beta chain sequence together with its context. Its antigen is still unknown. From germline, CDR1 is SEHNR and CDR2 FQNEAQ (reference sequence). Trimming pared 7 bases from V and 7 bases from J, leaving 20 bases between. This CDR3 has 15 amino acids. These data originate in a study of glioma-infiltrating T cells. Study-wide findings and caveats: CDR3 overlap between tissue and blood was very small. Gliomas, especially low-grade, showed above-expected tissue-blood divergence; non-neoplastic patients showed below.

Amplification of TCR alpha and beta CDR3 regions from RNA used iRepertoire nested multiplex PCR. TCRdb used MiXCR to reprocess the multiplex PCR reads, holding one entry per CDR3 protein. The repertoire has approximately 100,000 distinct CDR3 sequences, 25% to 30% of them found once; the top ten carry under 45%. The V and J genes are TRBV7-9 and TRBJ2-1, with D possibly being TRBD2 (6 bases). Source material: glioma tissue, nonneoplastic brain tissue, or PBMCs (not recorded which). This clonotype was obtained from a human donor with low-grade glioma or glioblastoma, undergoing nonglioma brain surgery, or in good health (not recorded which). In DNA form, the CDR3 reads TGTGCCAGCACTCTGAGGCGGGACCCCGGGAATGAGCAGTTCTTC. Encoded protein: CASTLRRDPGNEQFF. Full variable domain (missing parts from reference TRBV7-9 and TRBJ2-1): DTGVSQNPRHKITKRGQNVTFRCDPISEHNRLYWYRQTLGQGPEFLTYFQNEAQLEKSRLLSDRFSAERPKGSFSTLEIQRTEQGDSAMYLCASTLRRDPGNEQFFGPGTRLTVL.